This TCR beta chain was recovered during a study of blood T cell repertoires in COVID-19. At the level of the study: T cells, B-cell-depleted T cells, or PBMCs provided the cDNA or gDNA that served as material.

Per the original data handling: Amplification of reference gene primers was used by the study to estimate nucleated cell counts. The protocol was immunoSEQ multiplex PCR, while the TCRdb copy is restricted to in-frame clones and leaves out a portion. That table is the source of V, J and clone size, and D and trimming were worked out from the DNA. The table shows 100,000 or so clones, with roughly 92% occurring only once. Unmatched junction bases numbered 10, after V lost 6 bases and J lost 4 bases. The CDR3 sequence is 16 residues long. CDR1 and CDR2 (germline): LGHNT, FRNRAP. The chain recombines TRBV12-5 with TRBJ2-1; 9 bases are shared with TRBD2. The specimen sequenced was peripheral blood. This receptor was identified in a woman in her forties or fifties with COVID-19, enrolled during active disease. The CDR3 is CASGSSLAGSYNEQFF. The CDR3 DNA reads as TGTGCTAGTGGCTCGTCCCTAGCGGGGAGTTACAATGAGCAGTTCTTC.